A selection of T cell receptor beta chains follows, all from one sample in a study of T cell clonotyping in hematopoietic cell transplantation. Here immunoSEQ multiplex PCR was the method, and the copy in TCRdb shows in-frame clones only, minus some. The sample contains approximately 27,000 clones, about 93% of which appear only once. The specimen comprised peripheral blood mononuclear cells, sampled before stem cell transplant. These TCRs come from a man between 45 and 60 years old with acute myeloid leukemia. Some clones in this sample may be carry-over from other donors' samples. Both conserved end residues are part of each CDR3. The D gene is left open where the match is weak. Not every row has a clone size; where given, it reads once, few, many or a size class.

cdr3_aa: CAIGPGLLETQYF
cdr3_nt: TGTGCCATAGGACCGGGACTCTTAGAGACCCAGTACTTC
j_call: TRBJ2-5
d_call: .
clone_size: .
v_call: TRBV30

cdr3_aa: CASTRPGALTEAFF
cdr3_nt: TGTGCCAGCACCAGACCGGGGGCGCTTACTGAAGCTTTCTTT
j_call: TRBJ1-1
d_call: .
clone_size: .
v_call: TRBV13

cdr3_aa: CASSFSRGLTEAFF
cdr3_nt: TGTGCCAGCAGCTTTAGCAGGGGGCTAACTGAAGCTTTCTTT
j_call: TRBJ1-1
d_call: TRBD1
clone_size: .
v_call: TRBV11-2

cdr3_aa: CASSYSMARVWYEQYF
cdr3_nt: TGTGCCAGCAGTTATTCGATGGCCAGGGTCTGGTACGAGCAGTACTTC
j_call: TRBJ2-7
d_call: .
clone_size: once
v_call: TRBV6-9

cdr3_aa: CASSGSGRPDTQYF
cdr3_nt: TGTGCCAGCAGCGGTAGCGGGAGGCCAGATACGCAGTATTTT
j_call: TRBJ2-3
d_call: TRBD2
clone_size: .
v_call: TRBV9

cdr3_aa: CASSPDREGYGYTF
cdr3_nt: TGCGCCAGCAGCCCAGACAGGGAGGGCTATGGCTACACCTTC
j_call: TRBJ1-2
d_call: TRBD1
clone_size: .
v_call: TRBV5-1

cdr3_aa: CASSQEGLAVADTQYF
cdr3_nt: TGCGCCAGCAGCCAAGAAGGACTAGCGGTCGCAGATACGCAGTATTTT
j_call: TRBJ2-3
d_call: TRBD2
clone_size: .
v_call: TRBV4-1

cdr3_aa: CASSYRRASNQPQHF
cdr3_nt: TGTGCCAGCAGTTACCGCAGGGCTAGCAATCAGCCCCAGCATTTT
j_call: TRBJ1-5
d_call: .
clone_size: few
v_call: TRBV6-5

cdr3_aa: CASSPRDRVNGEQFF
cdr3_nt: TGTGCCAGCAGCCCCCGGGACAGGGTTAATGGGGAGCAGTTCTTC
j_call: TRBJ2-1
d_call: TRBD1
clone_size: once
v_call: TRBV9

cdr3_aa: CSVMNQAHYGYTF
cdr3_nt: TGCAGCGTGATGAACCAGGCCCACTATGGCTACACCTTC
j_call: TRBJ1-2
d_call: .
clone_size: .
v_call: TRBV29-1